This T cell receptor beta chain is from a study of glioma-infiltrating T cells. Study-wide points: Gliomas, especially low-grade, showed above-expected tissue-blood divergence; non-neoplastic patients showed below. CDR3 overlap between tissue and blood was very small.

This clonotype was seen many times. Its specificity is unknown. The iRepertoire nested amplicon-rescue multiplex PCR amplified TCR alpha and beta CDR3s from RNA. Tissue mRNA or PBMC total RNA, 100-400 ng, went into one-step reverse transcription and amplification. MiXCR, applied by TCRdb to the multiplex PCR reads, yields one record per CDR3 protein. Of roughly 120,000 distinct CDR3 sequences in the sample, approximately 26% were seen once. The CDR3 consists of 13 residues. Trimming removed 6 bases at V and 6 bases at J, with 16 bases between. The V gene's germline CDR1 is DFQATT and CDR2 SNEGSKA (reference sequence).

The receptor was isolated from a human donor with low-grade glioma or glioblastoma, undergoing nonglioma brain surgery, or in good health (not recorded which). This rearrangement joins TRBV20-1 to TRBJ2-3; unclear D gene. Material for sequencing was glioma tissue, nonneoplastic brain tissue, or PBMCs (not recorded which). CDR3 bases: TGCAGTGCCCCTAGTATGTTTCGGGATACGCAGTATTTT. Amino acids: CSAPSMFRDTQYF.